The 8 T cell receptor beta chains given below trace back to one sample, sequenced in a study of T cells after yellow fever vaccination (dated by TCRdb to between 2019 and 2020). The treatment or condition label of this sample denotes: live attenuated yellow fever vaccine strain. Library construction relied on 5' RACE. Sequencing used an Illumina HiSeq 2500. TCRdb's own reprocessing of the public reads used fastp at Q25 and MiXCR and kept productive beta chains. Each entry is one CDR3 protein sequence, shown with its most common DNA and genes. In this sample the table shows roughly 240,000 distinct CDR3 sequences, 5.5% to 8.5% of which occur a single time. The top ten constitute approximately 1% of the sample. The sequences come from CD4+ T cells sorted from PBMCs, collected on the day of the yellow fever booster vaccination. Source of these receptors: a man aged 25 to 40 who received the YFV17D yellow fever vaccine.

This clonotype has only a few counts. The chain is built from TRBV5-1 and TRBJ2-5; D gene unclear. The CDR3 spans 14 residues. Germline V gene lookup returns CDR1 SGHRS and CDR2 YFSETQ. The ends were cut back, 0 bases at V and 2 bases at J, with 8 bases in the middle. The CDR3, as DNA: TGCGCCAGCAGCTTGGATCCAAGTCAAGAGACCCAGTACTTC. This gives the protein CASSLDPSQETQYF.

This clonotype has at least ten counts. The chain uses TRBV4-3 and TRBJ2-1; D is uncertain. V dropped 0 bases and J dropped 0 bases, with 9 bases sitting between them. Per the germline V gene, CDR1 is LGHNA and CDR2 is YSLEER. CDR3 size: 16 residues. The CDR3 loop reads CASSQEADPSYNEQFF. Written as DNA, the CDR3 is TGCGCCAGCAGCCAAGAGGCGGACCCCTCCTACAATGAGCAGTTCTTC.

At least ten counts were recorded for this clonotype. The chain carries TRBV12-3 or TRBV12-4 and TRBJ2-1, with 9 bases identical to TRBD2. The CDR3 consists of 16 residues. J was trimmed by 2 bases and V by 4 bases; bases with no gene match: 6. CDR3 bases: TGTGCCAGCAGTTCCCGCGGGAGGGGCACCTACAATGAGCAGTTCTTC. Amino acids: CASSSRGRGTYNEQFF.

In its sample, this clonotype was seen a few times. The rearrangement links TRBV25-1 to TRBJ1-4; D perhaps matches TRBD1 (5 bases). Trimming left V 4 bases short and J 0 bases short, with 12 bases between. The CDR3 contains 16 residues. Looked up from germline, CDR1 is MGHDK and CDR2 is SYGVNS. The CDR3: CASSASQGATNEKLFF. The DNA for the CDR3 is TGTGCCAGCAGTGCTTCCCAGGGTGCAACTAATGAAAAACTGTTTTTT. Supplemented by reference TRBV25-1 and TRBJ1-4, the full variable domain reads EADIYQTPRYLVIGTGKKITLECSQTMGHDKMYWYQQDPGMELHLIHYSYGVNSTEKGDLSSESTVSRIRTEHFPLTLESARPSHTSQYLCASSASQGATNEKLFFGSGTQLSVL.

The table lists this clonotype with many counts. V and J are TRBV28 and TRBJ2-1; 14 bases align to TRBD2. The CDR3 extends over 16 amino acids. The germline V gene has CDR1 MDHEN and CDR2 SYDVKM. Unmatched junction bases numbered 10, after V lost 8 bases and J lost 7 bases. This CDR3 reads CASFGTSGSFPNEQFF. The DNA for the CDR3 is TGTGCCAGCTTCGGGACTAGCGGGAGTTTCCCAAATGAGCAGTTCTTC.

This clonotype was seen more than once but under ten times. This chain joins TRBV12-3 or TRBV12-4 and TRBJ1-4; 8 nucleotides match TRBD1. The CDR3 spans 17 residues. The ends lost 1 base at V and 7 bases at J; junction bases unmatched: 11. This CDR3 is CASSLDGLGQASEKLFF. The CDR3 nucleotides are TGTGCCAGCAGTTTAGATGGGCTGGGACAGGCGAGTGAAAAACTGTTTTTT.

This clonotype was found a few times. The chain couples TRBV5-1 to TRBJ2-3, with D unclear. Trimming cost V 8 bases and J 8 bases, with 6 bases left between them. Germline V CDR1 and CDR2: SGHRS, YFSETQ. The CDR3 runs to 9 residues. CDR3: CARPGTQYF. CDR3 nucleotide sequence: TGCGCCAGACCGGGTACGCAGTATTTT.

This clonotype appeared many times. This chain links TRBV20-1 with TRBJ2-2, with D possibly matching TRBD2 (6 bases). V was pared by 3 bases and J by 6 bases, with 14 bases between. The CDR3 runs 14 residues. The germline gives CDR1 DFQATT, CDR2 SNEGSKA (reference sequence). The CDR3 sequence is CSASTRGSAGELFF. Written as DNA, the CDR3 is TGCAGTGCTAGCACTCGGGGGTCCGCCGGGGAGCTGTTTTTT.